Listed here is a single TCR beta chain. Its antigen is undetermined. The source of the sample is a study of cytomegalovirus exposure and HLA in healthy donors. Study-level results: In a later analysis, an Asian-associated ancestry cluster reportedly showed fewer N-insertions than the roughly 700-donor mean. A few V segments could not be told apart, such as TRBV6-2 and TRBV6-3, and were left out.

J gave up 5 bases and V 7 bases, and 6 bases lay outside the gene matches. Germline V CDR1 and CDR2: MDHEN, SYDVKM. The CDR3 has 13 residues. Primers included in the PCR were 60 Vbeta and 13 Jbeta primers. This table comes from immunoSEQ multiplex PCR, and its TCRdb copy is limited to in-frame clones, with some not included. The sample yields 100,000 to 150,000 clones, over 75% seen once. The sample comprised PBMCs. The rearrangement uses TRBV28 and TRBJ2-7; 9 bases fit TRBD2. The sequence derives from a woman aged 40 to 50 in good health and CMV-seropositive. The CDR3 DNA reads as TGTGCCAGCATCCCGGGCGGGAGGGACGAGCAGTACTTC. Translating gives CASIPGGRDEQYF.